These 15 T cell receptor beta chains originate from one sample sequenced in a study of blood T cells in healthy people across ages. Together with a sample-barcoded 5' primer, a J-beta primer mix was included in a second PCR lasting about 7 to 11 cycles. Each CDR3 protein gets one entry after TCRdb re-called the 5' RACE reads with MiXCR. There are approximately 810,000 distinct CDR3 sequences in the sample; about 36% occur only once, and about an eighth lies in the top ten. The sample consisted of blood. The receptors were gathered from a man younger than 35 in good health.

The chain links TRBV6-2 or TRBV6-3 to TRBJ2-5; D uncertain. Trimming took off 5 bases at V and 11 bases at J, with 24 bases between the two ends. The germline V gene encodes CDR1 MNHEY and CDR2 SVGEGT. CDR3 length: 15 residues. CDR3 protein: CASSLAGPSVSEQYF. The CDR3 DNA reads TGTGCCAGCAGTCTCGCCGGACCATCGGTGAGTGAGCAGTACTTC.

This chain connects TRBV20-1 to TRBJ2-2; either TRBD1 or TRBD2 may fit D (6 bases each). Germline CDR1 reads DFQATT; CDR2 reads SNEGSKA (reference sequence). Trimming left V 5 bases short and J 0 bases short, with 13 bases between. The CDR3 runs 15 residues. The CDR3: CSALGGTANTGELFF. The CDR3 nucleotides are TGCAGTGCTTTGGGGGGCACCGCGAACACCGGGGAGCTGTTTTTT.

This clonotype was recorded only once. One base away lies a much larger clone, so this may be a sequencing read error. This chain links TRBV7-7 with TRBJ2-5; D may match TRBD1 or TRBD2 (6 bases each). This CDR3 is built from 16 residues. CDR1 SSHAT and CDR2 FNYEAQ come from the germline V gene (reference sequence). CDR3 coding DNA: TGTGCTAGCAGCGCCGAGTCGGGGGCCTTTGCAAAGACCCAGTACTTC. As protein: CASSAESGAFAKTQYF.

The rearrangement links TRBV20-1 to TRBJ2-1; D is unresolved. Trimming left V 8 bases short and J 15 bases short, with 23 bases between. The CDR3 loop spans 12 amino acids. The germline gives CDR1 DFQATT, CDR2 SNEGSKA (reference sequence). The CDR3 bases are TGCAGTCCCTATTTAGGTGTGGCTTTCTCGTTCTTC. It encodes CSPYLGVAFSFF.

With regard to this clonotype: Possible read error: a much larger clone is one base away. The chain recombines TRBV29-1 with TRBJ1-2; 7 nucleotides align to TRBD1. The germline CDR1 and CDR2 sequences are SQVTM and ANQGSEA. V shed 7 bases, J shed 4 bases, and the junction held 6 bases outside the gene matches. The CDR3 contains 12 residues. CDR3: CSGGQDSYGYTF. The CDR3 DNA sequence: TGCAGCGGAGGACAGGACTCCTATGGCTACACCTTC.

This chain uses TRBV6-2 or TRBV6-3 with TRBJ2-3; 13 nucleotides agree with TRBD2. J gave up 5 bases and V 6 bases, and 8 bases lay outside the gene matches. The CDR3 contains 16 residues. Germline CDR1 and CDR2: MNHEY and SVGEGT. Written as DNA, the CDR3 is TGTGCCAGCAGCTTTACGACTAGCGGGGGGCAAGATACGCAGTATTTT. This gives the protein CASSFTTSGGQDTQYF.

This chain links TRBV6-1 with TRBJ2-1, with 8 positions matching TRBD2. The CDR3 consists of 16 residues. Germline assignment: CDR1 MNHNS and CDR2 SASEGT. Trimming removed 3 bases from V and 7 bases from J; junction bases left unmatched: 11. The CDR3 spells CASSERTVSGGNEQFF. In DNA, the CDR3 is TGTGCCAGCAGTGAGCGGACCGTATCGGGGGGGAATGAGCAGTTCTTC.

In its sample, this clonotype was seen a few times. The chain combines TRBV18 with TRBJ1-4; D is possibly TRBD1 (5 bases). Trimming removed 3 bases from V and 0 bases from J, with 8 bases in between. The CDR3 extends over 15 amino acids. CDR1 and CDR2 from the germline V gene are KGHSH and LQKENI. The DNA for the CDR3 is TGTGCCAGCTCACCTACGACAGCAACTAATGAAAAACTGTTTTTT. As protein: CASSPTTATNEKLFF.

This clonotype was counted only a few times. This sequence joins TRBV7-9 and TRBJ1-2; D gene uncertain. Germline loops: CDR1 SEHNR, CDR2 FQNEAQ (reference sequence). Deletions cut 2 bases from V and 6 bases from J, with 16 bases between. The CDR3 loop spans 15 amino acids. The CDR3 spells CASSLPTPPQDGYTF. The CDR3 DNA is TGTGCCAGCAGCTTACCAACACCACCGCAGGATGGCTACACCTTC.

J is TRBJ2-7 and V is TRBV20-1; TRBD2 agrees at 14 bases. Germline CDR1 reads DFQATT; CDR2 reads SNEGSKA (reference sequence). This CDR3 is built from 14 residues. With V trimmed by 5 bases and J by 7 bases, 7 bases remained unmatched. CDR3 bases: TGCAGTGCTCGGACTAGCGGGGGGTTAAATGAGCAGTACTTC. This encodes CSARTSGGLNEQYF.

This clonotype was observed a few times. This chain connects TRBV13 to TRBJ2-1, with D perhaps TRBD1 or TRBD2 (6 bases each). With 1 base removed from V and 9 bases from J, the gap between germline ends came to 10 bases. CDR1 and CDR2 from the germline V gene are PRHDT and FYEKMQ (reference sequence). CDR3 size: 13 residues. The CDR3 DNA reads TGTGCCAGCAGCTTAGCCGGGGGCAGTGAGCAGTTCTTC. Encoded protein: CASSLAGGSEQFF.

With regard to this clonotype: A read error may explain this, as a much larger clone is one base away. This chain connects TRBV10-3 to TRBJ1-2; 7 bases are shared with TRBD1. V gave up 4 bases and J gave up 2 bases; unmatched junction bases: 4. The CDR3 runs 14 residues. Per germline, CDR1 ENHRY and CDR2 SYGVKD. CDR3 residues: CAISATGDNYGYTF. The CDR3 nucleotides are TGTGCCATCAGTGCCACAGGGGACAACTATGGCTACACCTTC.

The chain recombines TRBV7-2 with TRBJ1-5; 11 bases match TRBD1. V dropped 5 bases and J dropped 4; count of bases not matched to a gene: 10. Germline loops: CDR1 SGHTA, CDR2 FQGNSA. The CDR3 spans 17 residues. The CDR3 nucleotides read TGTGCCAGCAGCCCTGGGACAGGGGGAGCCACTAATCAGCCCCAGCATTTT. Translating it yields CASSPGTGGATNQPQHF.

The chain uses TRBV6-2 or TRBV6-3 and TRBJ1-2; D is perhaps TRBD1 (6 bases). The V and J ends lost 7 bases and 6 bases respectively, with 12 bases between them. The CDR3 runs 12 residues. Germline values: CDR1 MNHEY, CDR2 SVGEGT. CDR3 sequence (DNA): TGTGCCAGCAAACAGGGCAGGAATGGCTACACCTTC. The encoded protein is CASKQGRNGYTF.

This clonotype has only a few counts. The rearrangement joins TRBV20-1 to TRBJ2-3; 8 bases agree with TRBD1. The V and J ends lost 2 bases and 4 bases, in that order; junction bases with no gene match: 2. CDR3 length: 13 residues. CDR1 is DFQATT and CDR2 is SNEGSKA in the germline V gene (reference sequence). CDR3: CSARRTGSDTQYF. The CDR3 DNA sequence: TGCAGTGCTAGACGGACAGGGTCAGATACGCAGTATTTT.